The 8 T cell receptor beta chains listed next were all sequenced from one sample in a study of CD8+CD57+ T cells in acquired aplastic anemia. TCR beta VDJ combinations and CDR3 sequences were profiled from genomic DNA. MiXCR, applied by TCRdb to the reads, yields one record per CDR3 protein. The sample has 150,000 to 200,000 distinct CDR3 sequences, about 60% seen once. Source material: sorted CD4+, CD8+, or CD8+CD57+ T cells (not recorded which) from PBMCs. The receptors originated from a human donor in good health.

The chain couples TRBV19 to TRBJ2-7; D may be TRBD1 (5 bases). The V gene lost 5 bases and the J gene lost 6 bases, with 14 bases spanning the gap. Germline V gene lookup returns CDR1 LNHDA and CDR2 SQIVND (reference sequence). The CDR3 is 13 amino acids. The CDR3 bases are TGTGCCAGTAGTTTATCACAGGACCGCGAGCAGTACTTC. This gives the protein CASSLSQDREQYF.

V is TRBV19 and J is TRBJ2-1, with TRBD1 matching 10 bases. The J call may not be correct, given that the DNA end is closer to TRBJ2-7. Germline V gene data show CDR1 as LNHDA and CDR2 as SQIVND (reference sequence). The CDR3 covers 15 residues. Here the CDR3 reads CASSRGTGAGAEQYF. CDR3 nucleotide sequence: TGTGCCAGTAGTAGGGGGACAGGGGCCGGTGCGGAGCAGTACTTC.

With respect to this clonotype: Here the CDR3 omits its conserved ending phenylalanine or tryptophan, so a read error is the likely source. The rearrangement uses TRBV7-9 and TRBJ2-7; maybe TRBD1 (5 bases). The CDR3 covers 13 residues. Germline-derived CDR1 and CDR2 are SEHNR and FQNEAQ (reference sequence). Trimming cost V 5 bases and J 2 bases, with 10 bases left between them. CDR3 nucleotides: TGTGCCAGCAGCCCAGGGAATGCCTACGAGCAGTACCTC. Amino acid sequence: CASSPGNAYEQYL.

J is TRBJ1-3 and V is TRBV2; D call uncertain. Germline CDR1 SNHLY, CDR2 FYNNEI. Trimming removed 6 bases at V and 0 bases at J, with 3 bases between. The CDR3 consists of 12 residues. The DNA for the CDR3 is TGTGCCAGCAGGGCCTCTGGAAACACCATATATTTT. This gives the protein CASRASGNTIYF.

DNA for the CDR3: TGTGCCAGCAGCCCGGGTCCCGGGACAGGGGGACGCGAGCAGTACTTC. This gives the protein CASSPGPGTGGREQYF. V gene TRBV7-9 combines with J gene TRBJ2-7; 11 positions agree with TRBD1. The CDR3 extends over 16 amino acids. Germline CDR1 reads SEHNR; CDR2 reads FQNEAQ (reference sequence). The trim removed 5 bases at V and 6 bases at J, leaving 12 bases unmatched.

CDR3 loop: CSVEERGVQFF. The CDR3 DNA follows: TGCAGCGTTGAGGAGAGAGGGGTGCAGTTCTTC. The chain links TRBV29-1 to TRBJ2-1; D might be TRBD1 or TRBD2, each matching 5 bases. The CDR3 runs to 11 residues. The ends were cut back, 3 bases at V and 12 bases at J, with 12 bases in the middle. Germline CDR1 is SQVTM and CDR2 is ANQGSEA.

The CDR3 loop is CSASGSDEQYF. Written as DNA, the CDR3 is TGCAGTGCTTCTGGTTCGGACGAGCAGTACTTC. The chain is built from TRBV20-1 and TRBJ2-7, with no clear D. Germline V gene data show CDR1 as DFQATT and CDR2 as SNEGSKA (reference sequence). This CDR3 has 11 residues. V dropped 5 bases and J dropped 5 bases, with 10 bases sitting between them.

As to this clonotype: At one boundary the junction diverges from the germline segment, which might be a read error. The chain links TRBV20-1 to TRBJ1-5, with 8 bases identical to TRBD1. The CDR3 sequence is 11 residues long. Germline values: CDR1 DFQATT, CDR2 SNEGSKA (reference sequence). CDR3 protein: CSARSGQGLGF. CDR3 bases: TGCAGTGCTAGATCTGGACAGGGACTAGGCTTT.